These T cell receptor beta chains were read from a single sample in a study of Ad26.COV2.S vaccination and SARS-CoV-2 variants. Libraries were prepared by immunoSEQ multiplex PCR; TCRdb keeps only in-frame clonotypes and omits some of them. The data show over 200,000 clones, with roughly 90% seen just once and roughly 10% held by the top ten. Here the sequenced sample was peripheral blood, taken in a trial of Ad26.COV2.S vaccine versus placebo. The receptors stem from a person between 18 and 60 years old who received the Ad26.COV2.S COVID-19 vaccine or a placebo. The CDR3 runs from the conserved cysteine through the conserved F or W. The order of the fields is clone size, V gene, J gene, D gene, CDR3 protein, CDR3 DNA. D genes are given only for firm matches. Only part of the rows carry a size: once, few, many, or a class if the clone is expanded.

-	TRBV12-3/TRBV12-4	TRBJ1-3	-	CASSLNTIYF	TGTGCCAGCAGTTTAAACACCATATATTTT
-	TRBV27	TRBJ1-1	TRBD1	CASSPGQVYTEAFF	TGTGCCAGCAGTCCCGGACAGGTTTACACTGAAGCTTTCTTT
few	TRBV7-9	TRBJ1-2	TRBD1	CASREGTAFYGYTF	TGTGCCAGCAGAGAGGGGACAGCGTTCTATGGCTACACCTTC
-	TRBV9	TRBJ1-4	-	CASSLEGSPTEKLFF	TGTGCCAGCAGCTTAGAAGGCAGTCCTACTGAAAAACTGTTTTTT
once	TRBV10-3	TRBJ2-1	TRBD1	CASTAGQGGSYNEQFF	TGTGCCTCAACGGCGGGACAGGGAGGGTCCTACAATGAGCAGTTCTTC
-	TRBV7-3	TRBJ1-3	-	CASSLFPGNTIYF	TGTGCCAGCAGCTTATTCCCTGGAAACACCATATATTTT
-	TRBV9	TRBJ2-7	-	CASSSRDLFIGEQYF	TGTGCCAGCAGCTCCCGGGACCTCTTTATAGGCGAGCAGTACTTC
-	TRBV27	TRBJ1-1	-	CASSDPTIILTGGTEAFF	TGTGCCAGCAGTGATCCGACCATAATACTAACCGGGGGAACTGAAGCTTTCTTT
-	TRBV6-6	TRBJ1-2	TRBD1	CASTRSRGRGYGYTF	TGTGCCAGCACCCGGAGTAGGGGGCGAGGCTATGGCTACACCTTC
-	TRBV2	TRBJ1-1	-	CASSEGAAQAFF	TGTGCCAGCAGTGAAGGGGCAGCCCAAGCTTTCTTT
-	TRBV4-1	TRBJ2-7	-	CASSPSGSRQGIYEQYF	TGCGCCAGCAGCCCAAGTGGTTCGCGGCAGGGGATCTACGAGCAGTACTTC
-	TRBV11-2	TRBJ1-4	-	CASSLDAGIGEKLFF	TGTGCCAGCAGCTTAGATGCAGGGATTGGTGAAAAACTGTTTTTT
-	TRBV24-1	TRBJ1-2	-	CATSEPGRIGGYTF	TGTGCCACCAGTGAACCTGGACGGATTGGGGGCTACACCTTC
-	TRBV7-2	TRBJ2-2	-	CASTLDTYSGELFF	TGTGCCAGCACCTTGGACACCTATAGCGGGGAGCTGTTTTTT
-	TRBV28	TRBJ1-2	-	CASSTQGLSYGYTF	TGTGCCAGCAGTACCCAGGGACTGTCCTATGGCTACACCTTC
-	TRBV6-5	TRBJ2-3	TRBD2	CASSSPAGGRGDTQYF	TGTGCCAGCAGTTCCCCCGCGGGGGGGCGGGGAGATACGCAGTATTTT
-	TRBV30	TRBJ2-3	-	CAWKSLAPDTQYF	TGTGCCTGGAAGAGTCTAGCCCCAGATACGCAGTATTTT
once	TRBV3-1/TRBV3-2	TRBJ2-6	-	CASSQGEDSGANVLTF	TGTGCCAGCAGCCAAGGGGAGGACTCTGGGGCCAACGTCCTGACTTTC
-	TRBV20-1	TRBJ2-5	-	CSARGQETQYF	TGCAGTGCTAGGGGCCAAGAGACCCAGTACTTC
-	TRBV6-6	TRBJ2-7	-	CASISGGTYEQYF	TGTGCCAGCATCTCGGGGGGCACCTACGAGCAGTACTTC
-	TRBV7-3	TRBJ1-6	-	CASSATGAPNSPLHF	TGTGCCAGCAGCGCTACTGGGGCCCCAAATTCACCCCTCCACTTT
-	TRBV7-2	TRBJ2-3	TRBD2	CASSFKREYWEDTQYF	TGTGCCAGCAGCTTTAAGCGGGAGTATTGGGAAGATACGCAGTATTTT
once	TRBV5-6	TRBJ1-5	-	CASSWQGQPQHF	TGTGCCAGCAGCTGGCAGGGACAGCCCCAGCATTTT
-	TRBV7-8	TRBJ1-1	TRBD1	CASSLAKTGETEAFF	TGTGCCAGCAGCTTAGCGAAAACAGGGGAGACTGAAGCTTTCTTT
once	TRBV9	TRBJ2-3	-	CASSVAPTSTDTQYF	TGTGCCAGCAGCGTAGCCCCGACTAGCACAGATACGCAGTATTTT
-	TRBV5-5	TRBJ2-1	-	CASSLAGNNEQFF	TGTGCCAGCAGCTTGGCTGGTAACAATGAGCAGTTCTTC
-	TRBV2	TRBJ2-3	-	CASSVSGASTDTQYF	TGTGCCAGCAGTGTGTCAGGGGCAAGCACAGATACGCAGTATTTT
-	TRBV30	TRBJ2-1	-	CAWSVSHNEQFF	TGTGCCTGGAGTGTATCCCACAATGAGCAGTTCTTC
-	TRBV9	TRBJ2-3	TRBD2	CASSVDRVVASGSRSTDTQYF	TGTGCCAGCAGCGTAGATCGGGTAGTGGCTAGCGGGAGCCGAAGCACAGATACGCAGTATTTT
-	TRBV7-2	TRBJ1-6	-	CASSTPQGQYNSPLHF	TGTGCCAGCAGCACCCCGCAGGGGCAGTATAATTCACCCCTCCACTTT
few	TRBV29-1	TRBJ1-2	-	CSVETGYGYTF	TGCAGCGTTGAGACCGGCTATGGCTACACCTTC
-	TRBV6-6	TRBJ2-7	-	CASSYSSEVSYEQYF	TGTGCCAGCAGTTACTCCTCAGAGGTCTCCTACGAGCAGTACTTC
-	TRBV4-3	TRBJ1-2	TRBD1	CASSQDNRGGYTF	TGCGCCAGCAGCCAAGATAACAGGGGTGGCTACACCTTC
-	TRBV20-1	TRBJ2-5	-	CSASPATGGLGETQYF	TGCAGTGCTAGTCCCGCGACGGGGGGCTTGGGAGAGACCCAGTACTTC
-	TRBV18	TRBJ2-2	-	CASSPLRGWETGELFF	TGTGCCAGCTCACCACTGAGGGGATGGGAAACCGGGGAGCTGTTTTTT
-	TRBV3-1/TRBV3-2	TRBJ2-7	TRBD1	CASSPITGVVEQYF	TGTGCCAGCAGCCCCATCACAGGGGTAGTCGAGCAGTACTTC
once	TRBV7-9	TRBJ1-1	-	CASSPLGGATEAFF	TGTGCCAGCAGCCCCCTGGGGGGGGCAACTGAAGCTTTCTTT
-	TRBV5-1	TRBJ2-7	TRBD2	CASRPGGREWYEQYF	TGCGCCAGCAGGCCAGGTGGGCGGGAGTGGTACGAGCAGTACTTC
-	TRBV28	TRBJ2-7	-	CASNSLMGVGEQYF	TGTGCCAGCAACTCCTTGATGGGGGTTGGAGAGCAGTACTTC
-	TRBV9	TRBJ2-1	-	CASSVAAGKVNNEQFF	TGTGCCAGCAGCGTAGCGGCGGGAAAGGTAAACAATGAGCAGTTCTTC
-	TRBV7-2	TRBJ1-5	TRBD1	CASSLGRGTVNQPQHF	TGTGCCAGCAGCTTAGGGCGAGGGACAGTAAATCAGCCCCAGCATTTT
-	TRBV9	TRBJ1-4	-	CASSVAGGEGNEKLFF	TGTGCCAGCAGCGTAGCTGGCGGGGAGGGTAATGAAAAACTGTTTTTT
few	TRBV7-9	TRBJ1-2	TRBD1	CASSTRTGDGYTF	TGTGCCAGCAGCACCCGGACAGGGGATGGCTACACCTTC
-	TRBV27	TRBJ1-1	TRBD1	CASSIDRGGTEAFF	TGTGCCAGCAGTATAGACAGGGGTGGCACTGAAGCTTTCTTT
-	TRBV5-6	TRBJ2-7	TRBD2	CASSPFGSGTAYEQYF	TGTGCCAGCAGCCCGTTTGGTAGCGGGACTGCCTACGAGCAGTACTTC
-	TRBV6-1	TRBJ2-2	TRBD2	CASSASTSGGVNTGELFF	TGTGCCAGCAGTGCATCGACTAGCGGGGGGGTGAACACCGGGGAGCTGTTTTTT
-	TRBV7-9	TRBJ1-5	-	CASSPHRESNQPQHF	TGTGCCAGCAGCCCCCACCGGGAGAGCAATCAGCCCCAGCATTTT
few	TRBV4-1	TRBJ2-1	-	CASSQAGTAYNEQFF	TGCGCCAGCAGCCAAGCCGGGACGGCCTACAATGAGCAGTTCTTC
-	TRBV7-2	TRBJ2-3	TRBD1	CASSSETQGMQYF	TGTGCCAGCAGCTCCGAGACACAGGGGATGCAGTATTTT
-	TRBV7-2	TRBJ1-5	-	CASSLNSPLNQPQHF	TGTGCCAGCAGCTTAAACAGCCCGCTAAATCAGCCCCAGCATTTT
-	TRBV18	TRBJ2-3	-	CASSPRRGSTDTQYF	TGTGCCAGCTCACCACGTAGGGGGAGCACAGATACGCAGTATTTT
once	TRBV11-1	TRBJ1-1	TRBD1	CASSLTDRGVSEAFF	TGTGCCAGCAGCTTGACGGACAGGGGGGTTTCCGAAGCTTTCTTT
-	TRBV10-2	TRBJ2-3	TRBD2	CASSPVAGGSDTQYF	TGCGCCTCTTCCCCAGTAGCGGGGGGTTCAGATACGCAGTATTTT
-	TRBV28	TRBJ2-7	TRBD2	CASSAPGGRHPYEQYF	TGTGCCAGCAGTGCCCCGGGGGGACGGCACCCCTACGAGCAGTACTTC
-	TRBV6-5	TRBJ2-5	-	CASRAGQRTQETQYF	TGTGCCAGCAGGGCGGGACAGCGAACCCAAGAGACCCAGTACTTC